This T cell receptor (beta chain) was recorded in a study of cytomegalovirus exposure and HLA in healthy donors. With respect to this clone: Antigen: not known.

PCR involved 60 Vbeta and 13 Jbeta primers. In the original workflow: In a later analysis, roughly 11 million of 75 million to 85 million unique beta chains occurred in at least two donors. The assay was immunoSEQ multiplex PCR, and TCRdb's table has in-frame clones only and misses some. V and J calls and clone size come straight from that table; D and trimming were deduced from the DNA. The table shows around 180,000 clones, with about three quarters occurring only once. The CDR3 spans 15 residues. The germline CDR1 and CDR2 sequences are MNHEY and SMNVEV (reference sequence). Trimming pared 6 bases from V and 2 bases from J, leaving 11 bases between. Study results and caveats: In a later analysis, TCR association rates varied by HLA locus: DRB1 most, HLA-C fewest. Accurate HLA-A and HLA-B prediction from TCR beta sequences was reported for most subjects. Most of the TCR beta V segments (in an earlier analysis) were productive either about 87% or about 30% of the time.

The rearrangement joins TRBV27 to TRBJ2-6; no clear D. The specimen was PBMCs. The receptor was derived from a girl between 5 and 17 years old in good health and CMV-seronegative. The CDR3 reads CASRLEEPGANVLTF. CDR3 sequence (DNA): TGTGCCAGCAGACTCGAGGAGCCTGGGGCCAACGTCCTGACTTTC.